The clone carrying this T cell receptor (beta chain) has only a few counts. V dropped 6 bases and J dropped 0 bases, with 12 bases sitting between them. The V gene's germline CDR1 is MDHEN and CDR2 SYDVKM. This CDR3 region has 15 residues. These data come from a study of breast tumors, draining lymph nodes, adjacent tissues. The lymph nodes were axillary draining lymph nodes from breast cancer patients. TCRdb called the multiplex PCR reads again in MiXCR, with one record for every CDR3 protein. The table shows around 140,000 distinct CDR3 sequences, with about 33% occurring only once. This TCR came from a female donor with breast cancer. Some clones in this sample may be carry-over from other donors' samples. Sequencing was performed on axillary lymph node tissue. The chain is built from TRBV28 and TRBJ1-5; unclear D gene. CDR3: CASSLRDNSNQPQHF. The CDR3 nucleotides read TGTGCCAGCAGCTTGAGGGATAATAGCAATCAGCCCCAGCATTTT.